Listed below are T cell receptor beta chains from one sample, sequenced in a study of preoperative IRX-2 immunotherapy in early breast cancer. Using immunoSEQ multiplex PCR, the repertoire was profiled, and TCRdb retains in-frame clones only, with some absent. The sample lists fewer than 40,000 clones, around 96% occurring once. Sampling was performed from a patient treated with IRX-2 immunotherapy. The source of these receptors is a human donor with breast cancer. The CDR3 runs from the conserved cysteine through the conserved F or W. A D gene is named only where the DNA matches it firmly. Size tells how often a clone was seen (once, few, many) or the class of an expanded clone, and some rows leave it out.

TRBV28,.,once,TRBJ2-7,CASSLFWGTYEQYF,TGTGCCAGCAGTTTATTTTGGGGTACCTACGAGCAGTACTTC
TRBV18,TRBD2,.,TRBJ2-3,CASSFRSGGKRDTQYF,TGTGCCAGCTCTTTCCGGAGCGGGGGGAAGAGAGATACGCAGTATTTT
TRBV7-7,.,.,TRBJ2-1,CASSLEIAANEQFF,TGTGCTAGCAGCTTAGAAATAGCGGCCAATGAGCAGTTCTTC
TRBV6-1,.,.,TRBJ2-7,CASSVFVGNSYEQYF,TGTGCCAGCAGTGTCTTTGTAGGGAACTCCTACGAGCAGTACTTC
TRBV6-6,TRBD2,.,TRBJ2-1,CASIGLAGNNEQFF,TGTGCCAGCATCGGACTAGCGGGGAACAATGAGCAGTTCTTC
TRBV5-7,.,.,TRBJ1-1,CASSRPITNTEAFF,TGTGCCAGCAGCCGCCCTATTACGAACACTGAAGCTTTCTTT
TRBV19,.,.,TRBJ1-4,CASSIGREEKLFF,TGTGCCAGTAGTATCGGTCGGGAAGAAAAACTGTTTTTT
TRBV29-1,TRBD2,.,TRBJ2-5,CSVEDWGGQETQYF,TGCAGCGTTGAAGATTGGGGGGGGCAAGAGACCCAGTACTTC
TRBV4-1,.,.,TRBJ1-1,CASSQDRVGLVNTEAFF,TGCGCCAGCAGCCAAGATCGCGTCGGGTTGGTGAACACTGAAGCTTTCTTT
TRBV7-9,.,.,TRBJ1-5,CASSFSSNQPQHF,TGTGCCAGCAGCTTTAGCAGCAATCAGCCCCAGCATTTT
TRBV6-1,.,.,TRBJ2-1,CASSVGRPSYNEQFF,TGTGCCAGCAGTGTGGGACGGCCGTCCTACAATGAGCAGTTCTTC
TRBV7-2,.,.,TRBJ1-5,CASSLNAGSLNQPQHF,TGTGCCAGCAGCTTAAACGCGGGGTCCCTCAATCAGCCCCAGCATTTT
TRBV4-3,.,.,TRBJ1-1,CASSQGGGRVAFF,TGCGCCAGCAGCCAAGGAGGAGGCAGAGTGGCTTTCTTT
TRBV19,TRBD1,.,TRBJ1-5,CASSAPGQMSNQPQHF,TGTGCCAGTAGTGCTCCGGGACAGATGAGCAATCAGCCCCAGCATTTT
TRBV9,.,.,TRBJ1-2,CASSVDDRYYGYTF,TGTGCCAGCAGCGTAGACGACCGATACTATGGCTACACCTTC
TRBV19,.,.,TRBJ2-2,CASSIGQNTGELFF,TGTGCCAGTAGTATAGGGCAGAACACCGGGGAGCTGTTTTTT
TRBV5-8,.,.,TRBJ2-1,CASSLYRRDRNEQFF,TGTGCCAGCAGCTTGTACCGTCGCGATCGCAATGAGCAGTTCTTC
TRBV19,TRBD1,.,TRBJ1-2,CASSTGTGGNFRDYGYTF,TGTGCCAGTAGTACCGGGACAGGGGGCAATTTTCGCGACTATGGCTACACCTTC
TRBV29-1,TRBD1,.,TRBJ2-1,CSVWTLGQSKSSYNEQFF,TGCAGCGTTTGGACTTTGGGACAGTCTAAGAGCTCCTACAATGAGCAGTTCTTC
TRBV27,.,.,TRBJ2-5,CASSLRGTPRETQYF,TGTGCCAGCAGTTTACGCGGGACTCCCAGAGAGACCCAGTACTTC
TRBV7-6,.,.,TRBJ2-1,CASSSKVGGRSGNEQFF,TGTGCCAGCAGCTCAAAGGTTGGTGGGAGATCCGGCAATGAGCAGTTCTTC
TRBV16,TRBD1,once,TRBJ2-7,CASSRGQGTYEQYF,TGTGCCAGCAGCCGGGGACAGGGGACCTACGAGCAGTACTTC
TRBV5-1,.,.,TRBJ2-3,CASSPSTDTQYF,TGCGCCAGCAGCCCAAGCACAGATACGCAGTATTTT
TRBV27,TRBD1,.,TRBJ1-2,CASSRTGGAYGYTF,TGTGCCAGCAGTCGGACAGGGGGCGCCTATGGCTACACCTTC
TRBV19,.,.,TRBJ1-2,CASSIEGTAIGPLYGYTF,TGTGCCAGTAGTATAGAGGGGACGGCCATAGGGCCGCTCTATGGCTACACCTTC
TRBV30,TRBD1,.,TRBJ1-5,CAWTPPGTGFDSNQPQHF,TGTGCCTGGACCCCCCCCGGGACAGGTTTTGATAGCAATCAGCCCCAGCATTTT
TRBV7-3,TRBD1,.,TRBJ2-6,CASSPVGQGSGANVLTF,TGTGCCAGCAGCCCCGTGGGACAGGGGTCCGGGGCCAACGTCCTGACTTTC
TRBV28,TRBD2,.,TRBJ2-1,CASSLLTSGPDNEQFF,TGTGCCAGCAGTCTTCTTACTAGCGGGCCTGACAATGAGCAGTTCTTC
TRBV6-6,.,.,TRBJ1-5,CASSYSQGYQPQHF,TGTGCCAGCAGTTACTCGCAGGGGTACCAGCCCCAGCATTTT
TRBV13,TRBD2,.,TRBJ2-3,CASSLPRGLAGGFTQYF,TGTGCCAGCAGCTTACCGAGGGGACTAGCGGGAGGATTCACGCAGTATTTT
TRBV10-2,.,once,TRBJ2-5,CASSEVPTTQYF,TGCGCCAGCAGTGAGGTCCCTACCACCCAGTACTTC
TRBV5-5,.,.,TRBJ1-1,CASSLAPGNTEAFF,TGTGCCAGCAGCTTGGCTCCGGGGAACACTGAAGCTTTCTTT
TRBV4-2,TRBD2,.,TRBJ2-1,CASSQDSGRANEQFF,TGTGCCAGCAGCCAAGATAGCGGGAGGGCCAATGAGCAGTTCTTC
TRBV6-5,TRBD1,.,TRBJ2-7,CASSSARDRSYEQYF,TGTGCCAGCAGTTCCGCCCGGGACAGGTCCTACGAGCAGTACTTC
TRBV9,.,.,TRBJ2-7,CASSVEGDPYEQYF,TGTGCCAGCAGCGTAGAGGGGGATCCCTACGAGCAGTACTTC
TRBV7-7,TRBD1,.,TRBJ2-1,CASSLDQGDYNEQFF,TGTGCTAGCAGCTTAGATCAGGGGGACTACAATGAGCAGTTCTTC
TRBV2,.,.,TRBJ2-7,CASLRQALSYEQYF,TGTGCCAGTTTACGACAGGCCCTCTCCTACGAGCAGTACTTC
TRBV28,TRBD2,.,TRBJ2-7,CASSRKRTSGAYEQYF,TGTGCCAGCAGTCGGAAGCGGACTAGCGGTGCCTACGAGCAGTACTTC
TRBV5-4,.,.,TRBJ1-2,CASSLEWGNYGYTF,TGTGCCAGCAGCTTAGAATGGGGCAACTATGGCTACACCTTC
TRBV28,.,.,TRBJ2-2,CASSQVTGELFF,TGTGCCAGCAGCCAAGTCACCGGGGAGCTGTTTTTT
TRBV28,.,once,TRBJ2-1,CASSPTGRQNSYNEQFF,TGTGCCAGCAGTCCCACAGGGCGCCAAAACTCCTACAATGAGCAGTTCTTC
TRBV27,.,.,TRBJ2-7,CASSLTPPAYEQYF,TGTGCCAGCAGTTTGACCCCCCCCGCCTACGAGCAGTACTTC
TRBV7-9,.,.,TRBJ2-2,CASSSLTHPINEELFF,TGTGCCAGCAGCTCTTTGACACACCCGATCAATGAGGAGCTGTTTTTT
TRBV9,.,.,TRBJ1-6,CASSAALVSNSPLHF,TGTGCCAGCAGCGCGGCCCTTGTTTCAAATTCACCCCTCCACTTT
TRBV29-1,.,.,TRBJ1-1,CSVEIQPNTEAFF,TGCAGCGTTGAAATACAGCCGAACACTGAAGCTTTCTTT
TRBV7-9,TRBD1,.,TRBJ1-2,CASSLGSGDRDHGYTF,TGTGCCAGCAGCTTAGGTAGCGGGGACAGGGATCATGGCTACACCTTC
TRBV4-2,TRBD2,.,TRBJ2-3,CASSQKSGSETDTQYF,TGTGCCAGCAGCCAAAAAAGCGGGAGTGAGACAGATACGCAGTATTTT
TRBV19,.,.,TRBJ2-3,CASSIRGTGLYTDTQYF,TGTGCCAGTAGTATAAGGGGGACTGGTCTTTACACAGATACGCAGTATTTT
TRBV5-8,TRBD2,once,TRBJ2-1,CAIVPGLNPEQFF,TGTGCCATCGTGCCGGGACTAAACCCTGAGCAGTTCTTC
TRBV11-3,.,once,TRBJ1-6,CASSPPGSPLHF,TGTGCCAGCAGCCCCCCAGGGTCACCCCTCCACTTT
TRBV5-3,TRBD1,.,TRBJ1-2,CASSLDRAGYGYTF,TGTGCCAGCAGCTTGGACAGGGCAGGGTATGGCTACACCTTC
TRBV18,.,.,TRBJ2-2,CASSPNWAAGELFF,TGTGCCAGCTCACCCAACTGGGCCGCCGGGGAGCTGTTTTTT
TRBV9,.,.,TRBJ2-1,CASSVGGLEYNEQFF,TGTGCCAGCAGCGTAGGGGGGCTGGAATACAATGAGCAGTTCTTC
TRBV25-1,TRBD1,.,TRBJ2-7,CASTRTGGSYEQYF,TGTGCCAGCACCCGGACAGGGGGGTCCTACGAGCAGTACTTC
TRBV6-1,.,once,TRBJ1-2,CASSNSLGYGYTF,TGTGCCAGCAGTAATTCGTTGGGCTATGGCTACACCTTC
TRBV10-3,.,.,TRBJ1-5,CAISPDGNNQPQHF,TGTGCCATCAGCCCCGACGGTAACAATCAGCCCCAGCATTTT